A selection of T cell receptor beta chains follows, all from one sample in a study of blood T cell repertoires in COVID-19. The assay was immunoSEQ multiplex PCR, and TCRdb's table has in-frame clones only and misses some. In the table there are fewer than 250,000 clones, 80% to 90% of which are singletons. The sequencing input was peripheral blood. All receptors derive from a man aged 30-40 years with acute or convalescent COVID-19. Each CDR3 is given with its conserved first and last residue. Each record gives: clone size, J gene, D gene, V gene, CDR3 protein, CDR3 DNA. A D gene is named only where the DNA matches it firmly. Where a row states a size, it is once, few, many or the class of an expanded clone; other rows omit it.

size: once; J: TRBJ2-7; D: TRBD1; V: TRBV18; CDR3: CASSGTGEHEQYF; DNA: TGTGCCAGCTCCGGGACAGGGGAACACGAGCAGTACTTC
size: .; J: TRBJ1-3; D: .; V: TRBV6-1; CDR3: CASSERSRGQGLNSGNTIYF; DNA: TGTGCCAGCAGTGAGAGAAGCCGGGGACAAGGCCTGAACTCTGGAAACACCATATATTTT
size: .; J: TRBJ1-6; D: .; V: TRBV28; CDR3: CASSTLGRNSPLHF; DNA: TGTGCCAGCAGTACTCTTGGTCGAAATTCACCCCTCCACTTT
size: .; J: TRBJ2-5; D: .; V: TRBV30; CDR3: CAWARGSDQETQYF; DNA: TGTGCCTGGGCCCGGGGGTCCGACCAAGAGACCCAGTACTTC
size: .; J: TRBJ2-2; D: .; V: TRBV6-6; CDR3: CASSWQDSNTGELFF; DNA: TGTGCCAGCAGTTGGCAGGATTCTAACACCGGGGAGCTGTTTTTT
size: .; J: TRBJ2-7; D: TRBD2; V: TRBV7-3; CDR3: CASSRTSGINEQYF; DNA: TGTGCCAGCAGCCGGACTAGCGGGATAAACGAGCAGTACTTC
size: .; J: TRBJ2-3; D: .; V: TRBV7-9; CDR3: CASSLALSSGTDTQYF; DNA: TGTGCCAGCAGCTTAGCGCTTAGCAGTGGCACAGATACGCAGTATTTT
size: .; J: TRBJ2-2; D: .; V: TRBV27; CDR3: CASSLSLPTGENTGELFF; DNA: TGTGCCAGCAGTTTATCCTTACCTACTGGAGAGAACACCGGGGAGCTGTTTTTT
size: .; J: TRBJ2-7; D: .; V: TRBV9; CDR3: CASSGTVTSYEQYF; DNA: TGTGCCAGCAGCGGGACAGTAACTTCCTACGAGCAGTACTTC
size: once; J: TRBJ2-5; D: .; V: TRBV27; CDR3: CASSLRTVVGETQYF; DNA: TGTGCCAGCAGTCTCCGGACAGTTGTAGGAGAGACCCAGTACTTC
size: .; J: TRBJ1-4; D: .; V: TRBV4-1; CDR3: CASSRQDQNEKLFF; DNA: TGCGCCAGCTCTCGACAAGACCAAAATGAAAAACTGTTTTTT
size: few; J: TRBJ1-6; D: .; V: TRBV6-5; CDR3: CASRAVSSPNSPLHF; DNA: TGTGCCAGCAGAGCGGTTTCCTCCCCAAATTCACCCCTCCACTTT
size: .; J: TRBJ2-5; D: .; V: TRBV5-1; CDR3: CASSLSVGGSNVGKTQYF; DNA: TGCGCCAGCAGCTTGTCAGTAGGAGGATCCAATGTAGGAAAGACCCAGTACTTC
size: .; J: TRBJ2-5; D: TRBD2; V: TRBV30; CDR3: CAWRGRDQETQYF; DNA: TGTGCCTGGAGGGGGAGGGACCAAGAGACCCAGTACTTC
size: .; J: TRBJ2-1; D: TRBD2; V: TRBV7-6; CDR3: CASSSSGLADREQFF; DNA: TGTGCCAGCAGCTCCTCGGGACTAGCGGACCGGGAGCAGTTCTTC
size: .; J: TRBJ1-3; D: TRBD1; V: TRBV6-1; CDR3: CASSDPGGSTGNTIYF; DNA: TGTGCCAGCAGTGACCCAGGGGGCTCAACTGGAAACACCATATATTTT
size: .; J: TRBJ2-2; D: TRBD2; V: TRBV3-1/TRBV3-2; CDR3: CASRPSGRVGELFF; DNA: TGTGCCAGCAGGCCTAGCGGGAGGGTCGGGGAGCTGTTTTTT
size: few; J: TRBJ1-1; D: .; V: TRBV12-3/TRBV12-4; CDR3: CASRHNRNTEAFF; DNA: TGTGCCAGCAGACACAACAGGAACACTGAAGCTTTCTTT